This TCR beta chain was profiled in a study of T cell repertoires in ileal Crohn's disease. TCRdb's copy holds only in-frame clones and misses some; the assay was immunoSEQ multiplex PCR. The data show about 59,000 clones, 70% to 90% seen once. This CDR3 has 14 residues. Germline V gene lookup returns CDR1 MDHEN and CDR2 SYDVKM. V dropped 3 bases and J dropped 5 bases, with 10 bases sitting between them. The time point denotes: neoterminal ileum biopsy at postoperative endoscopy, about 6 months after surgery. Adults with ileal or ileocolonic Crohn's disease and an indication for resection were eligible. Details on this clone: Its antigen is currently unknown.

Study-wide points: Mucosal expansions were suggested to be mainly CD8 T cells.

This TCR came from an adult with Crohn's disease. This sequence joins TRBV28 and TRBJ1-4, with D uncertain. The sample comprised ileal tissue. The CDR3 coding sequence is TGTGCCAGCAGTTTTTCAGGCAGGAATGAAAAACTGTTTTTT. Its translation: CASSFSGRNEKLFF.